The 14 T cell receptor delta chains below were found in one sample sequenced in a study of gamma-delta chains in newborns, infants, children. TCRdb re-called the reads using CATT. The table records 2,500 to 3,500 delta-chain clones, around 50% of them present only once. Sequences were obtained from blood. The source is a child who received the measles vaccine.

Worth noting for this clone: This may come from a read error, since a much larger clone is one base off. This rearrangement joins TRDV3 to TRDJ1; 13 positions agree with TRDD3. V gave up 1 base and J gave up 2 bases; unmatched junction bases: 31. CDR3 length: 24 residues. The germline gives CDR1 TVYSNPD, CDR2 GDNSRS (reference sequence). CDR3 in DNA: TGTGCCTTTACCCCCTCCTGCGGGACCAACGGTCACTGGGGGATACGCTGGAGGACCGATAAACTCATCTTT. This gives the protein CAFTPSCGTNGHWGIRWRTDKLIF.

As for this clone: A single base is all that separates this from a far larger clone, so a read error is likely. This specimen includes other DNA sequences encoding the same CDR3. J is TRDJ3 and V is TRDV2, with TRDD3 matching 12 bases. Germline V lookup: CDR1 GEAIGNYY, CDR2 EKD. The length of the CDR3 is 18 residues. In nucleotides, the CDR3 is TGTGCCTGTGACAATACTGGGGGATACTCCTGGGACACCCGCCAGATGTTTTTC. It yields the protein CACDNTGGYSWDTRQMFF.

The genes are TRDV2 and TRDJ3; TRDD3 agrees at 9 bases. The V gene end was trimmed by 0 bases and the J gene end by 0 bases; junction bases not matched to a gene: 5. Germline-derived CDR1 and CDR2 are GEAIGNYY and EKD. The CDR3 runs to 19 residues. This CDR3 is CACDTGTGGDSWDTRQMFF. The CDR3 DNA reads as TGTGCCTGTGACACCGGTACTGGGGGAGACTCCTGGGACACCCGACAGATGTTTTTC.

Sample share makes this clone medium-sized. The sample has other DNA sequences that encode this CDR3 too. J is TRDJ1 and V is TRDV1, with 8 bases that match TRDD3. CDR1 and CDR2 from the germline V gene are TSWWSYY and QGS. The V gene end was trimmed by 4 bases and the J gene end by 0 bases; junction bases not matched to a gene: 25. The CDR3 consists of 22 residues. CDR3 sequence reads: CALGANSLCRAVWGKHTDKLIF. The CDR3, as DNA: TGTGCTCTTGGGGCCAATTCCCTTTGCAGGGCGGTCTGGGGGAAACACACCGATAAACTCATCTTT.

With respect to this clone: Possible read error: a much larger clone is one base away. This chain connects TRAV29/DV5 to TRDJ1, with 12 bases identical to TRDD3. Per germline, CDR1 NSMFDY and CDR2 ISSIKDK. This CDR3 has 24 amino acids. V lost 2 bases to trimming and J lost 3 bases; unmatched junction nucleotides: 32. The DNA of the CDR3 is TGTGCAGCAAGATTCATATCTAGGGCTGAGGCATACTGGGGGATACCTACTTGGGCCGATAAACTCATCTTT. Its protein is CAARFISRAEAYWGIPTWADKLIF.

Of note for this clone: This sequence may be a read error, since a much larger clone differs from it by one base. The V gene is TRDV1, the J gene TRDJ1, with D tentatively TRDD3 (8 bases). The CDR3 runs to 23 residues. Trimming shortened V by 0 bases and J by 3 bases, and 35 bases separated the two germline ends. CDR1 and CDR2 (germline): TSWWSYY, QGS. As DNA, the CDR3 is TGTGCTCTTGGGGAACTCCCTGCGTTTCCTACCTGGGGGAGTACATTTTACGCCGATAAACTCATCTTT. Encoded protein: CALGELPAFPTWGSTFYADKLIF.

Comment on this clone: A much larger clonotype is one base distant, so this may be a read error. Distinct nucleotide sequences in the sample also encode this CDR3. The V gene is TRDV1, the J gene TRDJ3; 9 bases map to TRDD3. The CDR3 covers 26 residues. The V gene end was trimmed by 7 bases and the J gene end by 1 base; junction bases not matched to a gene: 32. The germline V gene encodes CDR1 TSWWSYY and CDR2 QGS. CDR3 loop: CALAYVSPSSYLLGERGSWDTRQMFF. CDR3 coding DNA: TGTGCTCTTGCGTACGTCTCCCCTTCCTCATATTTACTGGGGGAGAGGGGTTCCTGGGACACCCGACAGATGTTTTTC.

For this clone: This probably arose from a read error, given a far larger clone one base away. The V call is TRDV2, the J call TRDJ3, with 11 positions matching TRDD3. Trimming removed 3 bases from V and 0 bases from J; junction bases left unmatched: 3. CDR1 and CDR2 from the germline V gene are GEAIGNYY and EKD. The CDR3 sequence is 18 residues long. The CDR3 DNA follows: TGTGCCTGTGACGATACTGGGGGATACTCCTGGGACACCCGACAGATGTTTTTC. It yields the protein CACDDTGGYSWDTRQMFF.

This clone is a singleton in its sample. This clone may be a read error of a much larger clone one base away. Different DNA sequences within this sample yield the same CDR3. J is TRDJ1 and V is TRDV3; TRDD3 agrees at 10 bases. There are 24 residues in the CDR3. From germline, CDR1 is TVYSNPD and CDR2 GDNSRS (reference sequence). V trimming: 1 base; J trimming: 3 bases; junction bases outside the gene matches: 35. CDR3 loop: CAFKHGTPIPTTGGCPTDSDKLIF. The CDR3, as DNA: TGTGCCTTTAAACATGGAACCCCTATTCCTACTACTGGGGGATGCCCCACCGATTCCGATAAACTCATCTTT.

In its sample, this clone ranks as medium-sized (0.01 to 0.1%). This same CDR3 is encoded by further DNA sequences in the sample. The gene calls are TRDV1 and TRDJ1, with D tentatively TRDD2 (6 bases). V was trimmed by 0 bases and J by 3 bases, leaving 11 bases between them. Germline V lookup: CDR1 TSWWSYY, CDR2 QGS. The CDR3 extends over 15 amino acids. CDR3: CALGELFLYADKLIF. CDR3 nucleotide sequence: TGTGCTCTTGGGGAACTATTCCTATATGCCGATAAACTCATCTTT.

About this clone itself: This may stem from a read error, because a much larger clone lies one nucleotide away. In DNA form, the CDR3 reads TGTGCTCTTGGGGTTTCTGGGGCTACCGATAAACCCATCTTT. Its translation is CALGVSGATDKPIF. J is TRDJ1 and V is TRDV1, with D perhaps matching TRDD3 (6 bases). This CDR3 region has 14 residues. In germline, CDR1 is TSWWSYY, CDR2 QGS.

With regard to this clone: This is likely an artifact of a read error, given a far larger clone one base away. J is TRDJ1 and V is TRDV3, with 10 bases matching TRDD3. V trimming: 5 bases; J trimming: 0 bases; junction bases outside the gene matches: 9. The CDR3 sequence is 15 residues long. CDR1 is TVYSNPD, CDR2 GDNSRS, per germline (reference sequence). The CDR3 protein is CARRGIRGHTDKLIF. In nucleotides, the CDR3 is TGTGCCCGTCGGGGGATACGCGGGCACACCGATAAACTCATCTTT.

Comments on this clone: With a much larger clone just one base away, this may be a read error. Other nucleotide sequences in the sample specify the same CDR3. The V gene is TRDV1, the J gene TRDJ1; 11 positions agree with TRDD3. Germline CDR1 TSWWSYY, CDR2 QGS. The CDR3 runs 21 residues. With V trimmed by 2 bases and J by 2 bases, 19 bases remained unmatched. CDR3 residues: CALGEECPYWGISEITDKLIF. The CDR3 nucleotides read TGTGCTCTTGGGGAAGAATGTCCTTACTGGGGGATATCCGAGATTACCGATAAACTCATCTTT.

About this clone itself: One base away lies a much larger clone, so this may be a sequencing read error. V is TRDV1 and J is TRDJ1; 13 bases map to TRDD3. Germline-derived CDR1 and CDR2 are TSWWSYY and QGS. The CDR3 totals 18 residues. This CDR3 is CALGEEYWGIRDTDKLTF. CDR3 coding DNA: TGTGCTCTTGGGGAAGAGTACTGGGGGATACGAGACACCGATAAACTCACCTTT.